The 26 T cell receptor beta chains presented below share a single source sample, sequenced in a study of blood T cells in healthy people across ages. Alongside a J-beta primer mix, a sample-barcoded 5' primer served in a second PCR lasting roughly 7 to 11 cycles. MiXCR, applied by TCRdb to the 5' RACE reads, yields one record per CDR3 protein. The data show around 870,000 distinct CDR3 sequences, 29% seen once. Sequencing was done on a sample of blood. Receptor source: a woman at least 80 years old in good health.

This clonotype was recorded at least ten times. The chain carries TRBV29-1 and TRBJ2-5; D tentatively reads TRBD1 or TRBD2 (6 bases each). CDR3 length equals 12 residues. Trimming removed 7 bases at V and 0 bases at J, with 9 bases between. The V gene's germline CDR1 is SQVTM and CDR2 ANQGSEA. This CDR3 reads CSGGGYQETQYF. The CDR3 coding sequence is TGCAGCGGAGGGGGGTACCAAGAGACCCAGTACTTC.

In its sample, this clonotype was seen a few times. A much larger clone lies a single base off, so this may be a read error. The rearrangement joins TRBV7-9 to TRBJ1-2; perhaps TRBD1 as D (6 bases). CDR3 length: 14 residues. Per the germline V gene, CDR1 is SEHNR and CDR2 is FQNEAQ (reference sequence). Trimming pared 4 bases from V and 7 bases from J, leaving 16 bases between. In DNA form, the CDR3 reads TGTGCCAGCAGCTCACAGGGTTTATGGCGTGGCTACACCTTC. It specifies CASSSQGLWRGYTF.

This clonotype turned up a few times. The germline gene is not matched at one end of the junction; a read error may be the cause. V gene TRBV20-1 combines with J gene TRBJ1-6; 10 bases are shared with TRBD1. The CDR3 contains 14 residues. The germline gives CDR1 DFQATT, CDR2 SNEGSKA (reference sequence). This CDR3 is CSARGQGKNSPPHF. CDR3 bases: TGCAGTGCCAGGGGACAGGGGAAAAATTCACCCCCCCACTTT.

In the case of this clonotype: This sequence may be a read error, since a much larger clone differs from it by one base. CDR3 protein: CASKTGGAGYNEQFF. For the CDR3, the DNA is TGTGCCAGCAAAACGGGGGGGGCGGGGTACAATGAGCAGTTCTTC. The chain carries TRBV6-5 and TRBJ2-1, with 8 bases fitting TRBD2. The CDR3 consists of 15 residues. Germline CDR1 and CDR2: MNHEY and SVGAGI. V lost 7 bases to trimming and J lost 4 bases; unmatched junction nucleotides: 9.

This clonotype has at least ten counts. The rearrangement uses TRBV3-1 and TRBJ2-3; 8 bases match TRBD1. Trimming removed 2 bases from V and 2 bases from J; junction bases left unmatched: 21. The CDR3 runs to 21 residues. Germline CDR1 LGHDT, CDR2 YNNKEL (reference sequence). CDR3 in DNA: TGTGCCAGCAGCCAACCCAGAACACGGGAAGGTCCGGACAGGGTCACAGATACGCAGTATTTT. It encodes CASSQPRTREGPDRVTDTQYF.

This clonotype showed up just a few times. This chain joins TRBV28 and TRBJ2-1, with a possible D match to TRBD2 (5 bases). The CDR3 is 16 amino acids. V gave up 2 bases and J gave up 0 bases, with 11 bases separating them. Looked up from germline, CDR1 is MDHEN and CDR2 is SYDVKM. CDR3 sequence: CASSLRSTSSYNEQFF. Here the CDR3 DNA reads TGTGCCAGCAGTTTACGGTCAACTAGCTCCTACAATGAGCAGTTCTTC.

This clonotype was observed at least ten times. The V and J genes are TRBV12-3 or TRBV12-4 and TRBJ2-1; TRBD2 matches at 8 bases. V shed 6 bases, J shed 0 bases, and the junction held 4 bases outside the gene matches. CDR3 length: 15 amino acids. The CDR3 DNA follows: TGTGCCAGCAGCCGCGGGGGGTCCTCCTACAATGAGCAGTTCTTC. It translates to CASSRGGSSYNEQFF.

The chain links TRBV10-3 to TRBJ2-1; D ambiguous. The germline V gene has CDR1 ENHRY and CDR2 SYGVKD. The CDR3 has 14 amino acids. V lost 10 bases to trimming and J lost 4 bases, with 17 bases between them. Here the CDR3 reads CATSGEVDYNEQFF. The CDR3 coding sequence is TGTGCCACGTCAGGAGAGGTGGATTACAATGAGCAGTTCTTC.

Comment on this clonotype: A much larger clone differs by one base, so this may be a read error. V is TRBV20-1 and J is TRBJ2-1; tentative D call: TRBD1 (6 bases). Deletions cut 2 bases from V and 13 bases from J, with 24 bases between. Germline V CDR1 and CDR2: DFQATT, SNEGSKA (reference sequence). The CDR3 is 15 amino acids. The CDR3 loop is CSARRETGQWETQFF. CDR3 nucleotides: TGCAGTGCTAGACGTGAAACAGGGCAATGGGAGACCCAGTTCTTC.

In this sample, this clonotype turned up many times. V is TRBV3-1 and J is TRBJ2-1; the D gene is possibly TRBD1 (6 bases). CDR3 length: 18 residues. Germline V gene data show CDR1 as LGHDT and CDR2 as YNNKEL (reference sequence). V lost 1 base and J lost 4, with 20 bases in between. CDR3 sequence reads: CASSQGPTGMGRYNEQFF. CDR3 in DNA: TGTGCCAGCAGCCAAGGACCGACAGGAATGGGACGTTACAATGAGCAGTTCTTC.

This chain joins TRBV19 and TRBJ2-7, with D unresolved. This CDR3 is built from 13 residues. V dropped 9 bases and J dropped 7 bases, with 19 bases sitting between them. CDR1 is LNHDA and CDR2 is SQIVND in the germline V gene (reference sequence). The CDR3 nucleotides are TGTGCCAGCCGAAGGGCCGTCGGACGGGAGCAGTACTTC. The encoded protein is CASRRAVGREQYF.

This clonotype was recorded many times. This chain connects TRBV7-2 to TRBJ1-6, with D hard to call. Trimming cost V 0 bases and J 11 bases, with 17 bases left between them. The CDR3 spans 16 residues. CDR1 SGHTA and CDR2 FQGNSA come from the germline V gene. The CDR3 DNA follows: TGTGCCAGCAGCTTAGCCCCACTCGGGGTTTTGCCACCCCTCCACTTT. Protein product: CASSLAPLGVLPPLHF.

This clonotype was detected many times. The chain carries TRBV12-3 or TRBV12-4 and TRBJ1-5; maybe TRBD1 (5 bases). V lost 5 bases and J 3 bases, leaving 11 bases between the germline ends. This CDR3 has 14 amino acids. Written as DNA, the CDR3 is TGTGCCAGCAGTCGGGACGGGGACAATCAGCCCCAGCATTTT. The encoded protein is CASSRDGDNQPQHF.

V and J are TRBV19 and TRBJ2-2, with 8 bases identical to TRBD1. This CDR3 spans 14 amino acids. Trimming removed 7 bases from V and 4 bases from J; junction bases left unmatched: 5. Germline CDR1 reads LNHDA; CDR2 reads SQIVND (reference sequence). CDR3 sequence: CASNLDRATGELFF. The CDR3 bases are TGTGCCAGTAATCTGGACAGGGCCACCGGGGAGCTGTTTTTT. The variable domain in full, completed from reference TRBV19 and TRBJ2-2, reads DGGITQSPKYLFRKEGQNVTLSCEQNLNHDAMYWYRQDPGQGLRLIYYSQIVNDFQKGDIAEGYSVSREKKESFPLTVTSAQKNPTAFYLCASNLDRATGELFFGEGSRLTVL.

Points on this clonotype: Just one base apart from a much larger clone, this may be a read error. The chain is built from TRBV7-2 and TRBJ2-3; D call uncertain. V gave up 3 bases and J gave up 4 bases, with 8 bases separating them. This CDR3 is 13 amino acids long. The germline CDR1 and CDR2 sequences are SGHTA and FQGNSA. CDR3 sequence reads: CASSFSDADTQYF. CDR3 nucleotides: TGTGCCAGCAGCTTCAGTGACGCAGATACGCAGTATTTT. The variable domain in full, with the rest retrieved from reference TRBV7-2 and TRBJ2-3, is GAGVSQSPSNKVTEKGKDVELRCDPISGHTALYWYRQSLGQGLEFLIYFQGNSAPDKSGLPSDRFSAERTGGSVSTLTIQRTQQEDSAVYLCASSFSDADTQYFGPGTRLTVL.

This clonotype was counted a few times. The rearrangement uses TRBV20-1 and TRBJ2-1, with D unresolved. In germline, CDR1 is DFQATT, CDR2 SNEGSKA (reference sequence). The CDR3 is made up of 12 amino acids. V was clipped by 0 bases and J by 13 bases, with 13 bases between them. The CDR3: CSARDRLETQFF. CDR3 DNA: TGCAGTGCTAGAGATCGATTGGAGACCCAGTTCTTC.

The gene calls are TRBV6-2 or TRBV6-3 and TRBJ2-4; D perhaps matches TRBD2 (6 bases). The CDR3 spans 17 residues. Per germline, CDR1 MNHEY and CDR2 SVGEGT. V was pared by 2 bases and J by 0 bases, with 14 bases between. CDR3 coding DNA: TGTGCCAGCAGTTACCTCCGGGGGAGAGAAGCCAAAAACATTCAGTACTTC. This sequence encodes CASSYLRGREAKNIQYF.

This clonotype was seen at least ten times. V and J are TRBV6-1 and TRBJ2-1; D possibly corresponds to TRBD2 (6 bases). Germline CDR1 is MNHNS and CDR2 is SASEGT. The CDR3 spans 12 residues. Trimming left V 10 bases short and J 10 bases short, with 17 bases between. The CDR3 nucleotides are TGTGCCATTAAGGGAGGAGGGTACGAGCAGTTCTTC. Its translation: CAIKGGGYEQFF.

This clonotype has at least ten counts. V and J are TRBV12-3 or TRBV12-4 and TRBJ1-5, with D perhaps TRBD1 (6 bases). The CDR3 contains 14 residues. V was pared by 7 bases and J by 5 bases, with 15 bases between. The CDR3 DNA sequence: TGTGCCAGCACCCTGGGGGGGGGCGATCAGCCCCAGCATTTT. This codes for CASTLGGGDQPQHF.

This clonotype has ten or more counts. The V gene is TRBV6-6, the J gene TRBJ1-2; 7 positions agree with TRBD1. CDR1 MNHNY and CDR2 SVGAGI come from the germline V gene (reference sequence). The trim removed 6 bases at V and 2 bases at J, leaving 6 bases unmatched. This CDR3 comprises 14 residues. CDR3 loop: CASRSGQRNYGYTF. The CDR3, as DNA: TGTGCCAGCAGGTCGGGACAGCGGAACTATGGCTACACCTTC.

This clonotype occurred many times. The chain joins TRBV20-1 to TRBJ2-5; D might be TRBD2 (6 bases). The CDR3 is 15 amino acids. V was cut by 0 bases and J by 2 bases, with 13 bases left in between. Germline CDR1 and CDR2: DFQATT and SNEGSKA (reference sequence). The CDR3 sequence is CSARDWRGTQETQYF. The CDR3 nucleotides are TGCAGTGCTAGAGATTGGCGGGGTACTCAAGAGACCCAGTACTTC.

The table lists this clonotype with a few counts. The CDR3 coding sequence is TGTGCCAGCAGCCCGCTCGGGAAGAACACCGGGGAGCTGTTTTTT. It specifies CASSPLGKNTGELFF. The genes are TRBV7-8 and TRBJ2-2; D perhaps matches TRBD2 (5 bases). V was trimmed by 5 bases and J by 1 base, leaving 11 bases between them. Germline V gene lookup returns CDR1 SGHVS and CDR2 FQNEAQ. The CDR3 has 15 residues.

Only a few counts were recorded for this clonotype. This chain uses TRBV6-5 with TRBJ1-2; possibly TRBD1 for D (5 bases). This CDR3 spans 14 amino acids. V was cut by 6 bases and J by 4 bases, with 15 bases left in between. Germline V gene lookup returns CDR1 MNHEY and CDR2 SVGAGI. In nucleotides, the CDR3 is TGTGCCAGCAGGTACCGGGGGTGGGCCTATGGCTACACCTTC. Its translation is CASRYRGWAYGYTF.

The chain employs TRBV7-9 and TRBJ2-1; TRBD1 matches at 9 bases. J was trimmed by 13 bases and V by 5 bases; bases with no gene match: 3. The CDR3 runs 11 residues. Looked up from germline, CDR1 is SEHNR and CDR2 is FQNEAQ (reference sequence). The CDR3 protein is CASSQGQGQFF. The CDR3 DNA sequence: TGTGCCAGCAGCCAGGGACAGGGTCAGTTCTTC.

In the case of this clonotype: A clone one base away is much larger, so this may be a read error. The J gene is TRBJ2-1, the V gene TRBV7-9; TRBD2 agrees at 11 bases. V trimming: 5 bases; J trimming: 2 bases; junction bases outside the gene matches: 8. Germline assignment: CDR1 SEHNR and CDR2 FQNEAQ (reference sequence). The CDR3 is made up of 17 amino acids. CDR3 in amino acids: CASSPTSGAFPYNEQFF. The CDR3 DNA reads TGTGCCAGCAGCCCGACTAGCGGGGCTTTTCCCTACAATGAGCAGTTCTTC.

V is TRBV28 and J is TRBJ2-1, with 8 bases that match TRBD2. Germline assignment: CDR1 MDHEN and CDR2 SYDVKM. CDR3 size: 14 residues. V lost 10 bases to trimming and J lost 9 bases; unmatched junction nucleotides: 14. The DNA of the CDR3 is TGTGCCATAACGGGGGGGGGCAAGAAGATTGAGCAGTTCTTC. This gives the protein CAITGGGKKIEQFF.